The 9 T cell receptor beta chains below come from one sample, sequenced in a study of metastatic and nonmetastatic thyroid tumors. TCRdb reanalyzed the PCR reads via MiXCR. The sample has about 93,000 clones, 12% seen once. Every patient underwent thyroid surgery untreated. Sample: blood. The receptors were gathered from a female donor with papillary thyroid cancer or a benign thyroid nodule (not recorded which). Some clones in this sample may be carry-over from other donors' samples.

In its sample, this clone was seen many times. V gene TRBV4-2 combines with J gene TRBJ1-5, with D hard to call. CDR3 size: 14 residues. The germline gives CDR1 LGHNA, CDR2 YNFKEQ. Trimming pared 0 bases from V and 6 bases from J, leaving 9 bases between. CDR3 nucleotide sequence: TGTGCCAGCAGCCAAGAGGCGTTTGGTCAGCCCCAGCATTTT. Encoded protein: CASSQEAFGQPQHF.

Many counts were recorded for this clone. CDR3 region: CASSIGSTGRNEQYF. In nucleotides, the CDR3 is TGTGCCAGCAGCATTGGTTCCACAGGGAGGAACGAGCAGTACTTC. This chain connects TRBV7-3 to TRBJ2-7; D possibly uses TRBD1 or TRBD2 (6 bases each). Germline CDR1 reads SGHTA; CDR2 reads FQGTGA. The CDR3 is made up of 15 amino acids. Trimming pared 5 bases from V and 5 bases from J, leaving 19 bases between.

This clone showed up many times. This sequence joins TRBV28 and TRBJ1-1; maybe TRBD1 (5 bases). The V gene lost 6 bases and the J gene lost 4 bases, with 18 bases spanning the gap. This CDR3 region has 15 residues. Per the germline V gene, CDR1 is MDHEN and CDR2 is SYDVKM. The CDR3 nucleotides are TGTGCCAGCAGCTATAACCCCATGAGGGGCACTGAAGCTTTCTTT. Protein product: CASSYNPMRGTEAFF. Combining the CDR3 with reference TRBV28 and TRBJ1-1 gives the whole variable domain DVKVTQSSRYLVKRTGEKVFLECVQDMDHENMFWYRQDPGLGLRLIYFSYDVKMKEKGDIPEGYSVSREKKERFSLILESASTNQTSMYLCASSYNPMRGTEAFFGQGTRLTVV.

This clone was seen at least ten times. V and J are TRBV6-2 or TRBV6-3 and TRBJ2-3, with D possibly TRBD2 on 6 matching bases. V gave up 11 bases and J gave up 0 bases, with 15 bases separating them. The CDR3 has 14 residues. CDR1 is MNHEY, CDR2 SVGEGT, per germline. CDR3 amino acids: CAVNRGISTDTQYF. Here the CDR3 DNA reads TGTGCCGTCAACCGGGGGATCAGCACAGATACGCAGTATTTT.

This clone was seen only a few times. A read error may explain this, as a much larger clone is one base away. Within the sample, other DNA sequences also encode this same CDR3. The chain combines TRBV28 with TRBJ2-3, with D unclear. V gave up 8 bases and J gave up 3 bases, with 12 bases separating them. Germline V gene data show CDR1 as MDHEN and CDR2 as SYDVKM. This CDR3 spans 13 amino acids. The CDR3 nucleotides are TGTGCCAGCCGATCGTCTGGGACAGATACGCAGTATTTT. This encodes CASRSSGTDTQYF.

This clone was seen repeatedly, ten times or more. The chain is built from TRBV15 and TRBJ1-2, with D perhaps matching TRBD1 (6 bases). The V end was cut by 1 base, the J end by 3 bases, with 9 bases between. Per germline, CDR1 LNHNV and CDR2 YYDKDF (reference sequence). This CDR3 is built from 14 residues. The CDR3 nucleotides read TGTGCCACCAGCAGAGCGGAGGGGGACTATGGCTACACCTTC. Protein sequence: CATSRAEGDYGYTF.

This clone appeared many times. The same CDR3 also results from other DNA sequences found in this sample. V and J are TRBV20-1 and TRBJ1-4; D may be TRBD1 (6 bases). The V gene's germline CDR1 is DFQATT and CDR2 SNEGSKA (reference sequence). The CDR3 is 14 residues long. The V gene lost 6 bases and the J gene lost 3 bases, with 14 bases spanning the gap. Written as DNA, the CDR3 is TGCAGTGCACACCACAGGGACTCTAATGAAAAACTGTTTTTT. Translated: CSAHHRDSNEKLFF.

This clone came up many times. The chain recombines TRBV7-8 with TRBJ2-2; 9 nucleotides align to TRBD2. The CDR3 covers 16 residues. CDR1 is SGHVS and CDR2 is FQNEAQ in the germline V gene. V was clipped by 1 base and J by 8 bases; unmatched bases: 8. The CDR3 is CASSLEGLAGGGELFF. As DNA, the CDR3 is TGTGCCAGCAGCTTAGAGGGGCTGGCGGGAGGGGGGGAGCTGTTTTTT.

This chain uses TRBV6-2 or TRBV6-3 with TRBJ2-5; 8 bases are a match to TRBD2. The CDR3 totals 14 residues. Losses at the gene ends were 2 bases for V and 4 bases for J; bases not matched to a gene: 3. Germline values: CDR1 MNHEY, CDR2 SVGEGT. CDR3 bases: TGTGCCAGCAGTTACGGGACTAGTTCAGAGACCCAGTACTTC. Encoded protein: CASSYGTSSETQYF.